A single sample gave rise to the 26 T cell receptor beta chains below, sequenced in a study of blood T cells in healthy people across ages. A sample-barcoded 5' primer and a J-beta primer mix were used in a second PCR of about 6 to 12 cycles. TCRdb re-derived calls from the 5' RACE reads in MiXCR, one entry per CDR3 protein. In the table there are approximately 1.5 million distinct CDR3 sequences, 40% to 45% of which are singletons. The sample comprised blood. Source of these receptors: a woman in her late teens or twenties in good health.

The chain is built from TRBV21-1 and TRBJ1-2; TRBD1, as called in the table, went unchecked against the DNA. TRBV21-1 is listed as a pseudogene. This CDR3 has 16 amino acids. In DNA, the CDR3 is TGTGCCAGCAGCAAAGGGGCCAGGGGAATTTTCTATGGCTACACCTTC. Its translation is CASSKGARGIFYGYTF.

This clonotype was found many times. The V and J genes are TRBV25-1 and TRBJ2-3; 8 bases are a match to TRBD1. This CDR3 contains 16 residues. V lost 5 bases, J lost 4 bases, and 11 bases stayed unmatched. The germline gives CDR1 MGHDK, CDR2 SYGVNS. CDR3 nucleotide sequence: TGTGCCAGCAGTAGTGACGGACAGGGAATGGCAGATACGCAGTATTTT. Translating gives CASSSDGQGMADTQYF.

The V gene is TRBV12-3 or TRBV12-4, the J gene TRBJ1-2; D is uncertain. The CDR3 consists of 16 residues. Trimming stripped 6 bases from V and 0 bases from J, with 17 bases between. CDR3 bases: TGTGCCAGCAGCCCTTTCGCACAGTTAGCTAACTATGGCTACACCTTC. The encoded protein is CASSPFAQLANYGYTF.

The V and J genes are TRBV28 and TRBJ2-7; maybe TRBD1 (6 bases). The V gene's germline CDR1 is MDHEN and CDR2 SYDVKM. This CDR3 has 16 amino acids. The V end lost 4 bases, the J end lost 0 bases, and 16 bases lay between the germline ends. For the CDR3, the DNA is TGTGCCAGCAGTTCGGCTGACAGGTATCGCTCCTACGAGCAGTACTTC. Translating gives CASSSADRYRSYEQYF.

The rearrangement uses TRBV24-1 and TRBJ2-5, with D maybe TRBD2 (5 bases). V lost 2 bases, J lost 11 bases, and 20 bases lay in between. CDR3 length equals 15 residues. From germline, CDR1 is KGHDR and CDR2 SFDVKD. This chain's CDR3 is CATSDSAGPYNEQYF. In nucleotides, the CDR3 is TGTGCCACCAGTGATTCGGCGGGCCCCTACAATGAGCAGTACTTC.

This clonotype has only a few counts. The genes are TRBV5-6 and TRBJ2-3; TRBD2 aligns across 11 bases. V gave up 0 bases and J gave up 9 bases; unmatched junction bases: 6. Germline CDR1 SGHDT, CDR2 YYEEEE. CDR3 length: 15 amino acids. The CDR3 nucleotides are TGTGCCAGCAGCTTGGTGGTAGCGGGGGGGCACACGCAGTATTTT. Translating it yields CASSLVVAGGHTQYF.

V and J are TRBV29-1 and TRBJ1-5; 8 bases line up with TRBD1. With V trimmed by 8 bases and J by 3 bases, 6 bases remained unmatched. The CDR3 has 13 amino acids. Germline CDR1 SQVTM, CDR2 ANQGSEA. This chain's CDR3 is CSTGTGDNQPQHF. The CDR3 nucleotides read TGCAGCACCGGGACAGGCGACAATCAGCCCCAGCATTTT.

This clonotype was recorded a few times. J is TRBJ1-1 and V is TRBV12-5, with unresolved D. Germline V gene lookup returns CDR1 LGHNT and CDR2 FRNRAP. V was clipped by 3 bases and J by 4 bases, with 18 bases between them. The CDR3 totals 16 residues. CDR3 sequence reads: CASGFKTAAGSTEAFF. CDR3 coding DNA: TGTGCTAGTGGTTTTAAGACGGCAGCCGGCTCCACTGAAGCTTTCTTT.

The gene calls are TRBV9 and TRBJ2-7, with D perhaps given as TRBD1 or TRBD2 (5 bases each). Trimming took 0 bases from V and 3 from J, leaving 13 bases between them. Germline CDR1 is SGDLS and CDR2 is YYNGEE. CDR3 length: 15 residues. The CDR3, as DNA: TGTGCCAGCAGCGTAGGCCGGGGAAGGGGCTACGAGCAGTACTTC. Its protein product is CASSVGRGRGYEQYF.

As to this clonotype: A junction boundary mismatches the germline segment, possibly from a read error. The V call is TRBV11-3, the J call TRBJ1-1, with 9 bases that match TRBD1. The CDR3 contains 15 residues. Germline loops: CDR1 SGHNT, CDR2 YENEEA. The CDR3 region is CASSPGTGWDTGAFF. DNA of the CDR3: TGTGCCAGCAGCCCGGGGACAGGGTGGGACACTGGAGCTTTCTTT.

The rearrangement joins TRBV5-1 to TRBJ2-3; maybe TRBD2 (7 bases). The germline V gene has CDR1 SGHRS and CDR2 YFSETQ. The CDR3 totals 15 residues. The V and J ends lost 0 bases and 2 bases respectively, with 10 bases between them. The CDR3 sequence: CASSLEGGATDTQYF. The CDR3 nucleotides are TGCGCCAGCAGCTTGGAAGGGGGGGCCACAGATACGCAGTATTTT.

This clonotype was counted between two and nine times. This chain uses TRBV5-1 with TRBJ1-1, with 12 bases that match TRBD1. Germline V gives CDR1 SGHRS, CDR2 YFSETQ. The CDR3 extends over 14 amino acids. The trim removed 3 bases at V and 9 bases at J, leaving 6 bases unmatched. CDR3 in DNA: TGCGCCAGCAGCTCAGGGACAGGGGGCGGGAAAGCTTTCTTT. Its protein is CASSSGTGGGKAFF.

On this clonotype: The germline gene is not matched at one end of the junction; a read error may be the cause. V gene TRBV7-7 combines with J gene TRBJ1-2, with 8 bases that match TRBD1. Germline loops: CDR1 SSHAT, CDR2 FNYEAQ (reference sequence). The CDR3 is 14 amino acids. The CDR3 region has the DNA TGTGCTAGCAGCACGACAGGGGTGGTTTATGGCTACACCTTC. This sequence encodes CASSTTGVVYGYTF.

This chain links TRBV14 with TRBJ2-1; 8 bases line up with TRBD2. The end of the DNA aligns better with TRBJ2-7, so the J call may be wrong. This CDR3 has 15 amino acids. Germline CDR1 reads SGHDN; CDR2 reads FVKESK. CDR3 coding DNA: TGTGCCAGCAGCCGGACGGGGGGGAACTACAATGAGCAGTACTTC. Protein: CASSRTGGNYNEQYF.

This chain connects TRBV6-6 to TRBJ2-1; 8 nucleotides align to TRBD1. V shed 4 bases, J shed 12 bases, and the junction held 14 bases outside the gene matches. Germline V gene lookup returns CDR1 MNHNY and CDR2 SVGAGI (reference sequence). This CDR3 is 15 amino acids long. CDR3 sequence: CASSLQGGGQVGQFF. The DNA for the CDR3 is TGTGCCAGCAGTTTACAGGGGGGCGGTCAGGTTGGGCAGTTCTTC.

As DNA, the CDR3 is TGTGCCAGCAGTTACGTCAGGGTGAATGAGCAGTACTTC. Translating gives CASSYVRVNEQYF. The chain has TRBV6-2 or TRBV6-3 and TRBJ2-5, with TRBD1 as a possible D gene (5 bases). Trimming took off 2 bases at V and 11 bases at J, with 15 bases between the two ends. This CDR3 is 13 amino acids long. Germline CDR1 is MNHEY and CDR2 is SVGEGT.

The chain uses TRBV9 and TRBJ2-6; 7 bases align to TRBD1. The J segment lost 4 bases and the V segment lost 3 bases, leaving 7 bases of the junction unmatched. The CDR3 covers 16 residues. The germline CDR1 and CDR2 sequences are SGDLS and YYNGEE. The CDR3 nucleotides read TGTGCCAGCAGCGGAACAACAGGGGTCGGGGCCAACGTCCTGACTTTC. Its translation is CASSGTTGVGANVLTF.

The sample holds a few counts of this clonotype. The DNA for the CDR3 is TGCAGTGCTAGTCTAAGTTGGGCAGGGGGCGGCTATGGCTACACCTTC. Translation gives CSASLSWAGGGYGYTF. The chain employs TRBV20-1 and TRBJ1-2; 8 positions agree with TRBD1. Germline trimming cut 3 bases from V and 4 bases from J; bases unmatched to any gene: 13. The germline CDR1 and CDR2 sequences are DFQATT and SNEGSKA (reference sequence). CDR3 length: 16 residues.

This sequence joins TRBV29-1 and TRBJ2-1, with D possibly TRBD2 on 7 matching bases. Germline CDR1 and CDR2: SQVTM and ANQGSEA. Trimming took 7 bases from V and 5 from J, leaving 18 bases between them. This CDR3 spans 14 amino acids. The DNA of the CDR3 is TGCAGCGCCAAAGGGGGGGAAACCCACAATGAGCAGTTCTTC. The encoded protein is CSAKGGETHNEQFF.

V gene TRBV7-2 combines with J gene TRBJ1-2, with a tentative D call TRBD1 (6 bases). V lost 5 bases to trimming and J lost 7 bases, with 14 bases between them. The CDR3 totals 13 residues. CDR1 and CDR2 (germline): SGHTA, FQGNSA. CDR3 in DNA: TGTGCCAGCAGCGCCCGGGGGCTGTCTGGCTACACCTTC. It yields the protein CASSARGLSGYTF. The full variable domain, completed using reference TRBV7-2 and TRBJ1-2, is GAGVSQSPSNKVTEKGKDVELRCDPISGHTALYWYRQSLGQGLEFLIYFQGNSAPDKSGLPSDRFSAERTGGSVSTLTIQRTQQEDSAVYLCASSARGLSGYTFGSGTRLTVV.

The chain links TRBV20-1 to TRBJ1-2, with a possible D match to TRBD1 (6 bases). The V gene lost 0 bases and the J gene lost 4 bases, with 15 bases spanning the gap. The germline gives CDR1 DFQATT, CDR2 SNEGSKA (reference sequence). The CDR3 is 15 amino acids. CDR3 protein: CSARDAGALGYGYTF. CDR3 nucleotides: TGCAGTGCTAGAGATGCGGGGGCGCTTGGCTATGGCTACACCTTC.

The table lists this clonotype with a few counts. The genes are TRBV25-1 and TRBJ2-7; a possible D gene is TRBD2 (5 bases). Per the germline V gene, CDR1 is MGHDK and CDR2 is SYGVNS. The CDR3 totals 14 residues. Deletions cut 3 bases from V and 4 bases from J, with 13 bases between. Written as DNA, the CDR3 is TGTGCCAGCAGTGAGGGTAGGGCGGGTTACGAGCAGTACTTC. Translation: CASSEGRAGYEQYF.

On this clonotype: This may stem from a read error, because a much larger clone lies one nucleotide away. V gene TRBV4-1 combines with J gene TRBJ2-3, with D uncertain. Germline assignment: CDR1 MGHRA and CDR2 YSYEKL. The CDR3 extends over 13 amino acids. The ends were cut back, 3 bases at V and 1 base at J, with 5 bases in the middle. The CDR3 region has the DNA TGCGCCAGCAGCCAGCCCCGCACAGATACGCAGTATTTT. Residues: CASSQPRTDTQYF.

This clonotype was recorded many times. The chain carries TRBV2 and TRBJ1-5; possibly TRBD1 for D (5 bases). The germline CDR1 and CDR2 sequences are SNHLY and FYNNEI. V dropped 7 bases and J dropped 6 bases, with 16 bases sitting between them. CDR3 length equals 14 residues. This CDR3 reads CASNDRPGFQPQHF. Here the CDR3 DNA reads TGTGCCAGCAACGATCGGCCAGGGTTTCAGCCCCAGCATTTT.

In this sample, this clonotype turned up a few times. J is TRBJ1-1 and V is TRBV6-5; D is perhaps TRBD1 (5 bases). CDR1 and CDR2 (germline): MNHEY, SVGAGI. The CDR3 spans 14 residues. Trimming removed 8 bases at V and 1 base at J, with 14 bases between. The CDR3: CASRWTGENTEAFF. The DNA for the CDR3 is TGTGCCAGCCGATGGACGGGGGAGAACACTGAAGCTTTCTTT.

The genes are TRBV7-2 and TRBJ1-1, with D possibly being TRBD1 (5 bases). The CDR3 is 15 residues long. The V end lost 4 bases, the J end lost 1 base, and 13 bases lay between the germline ends. Germline assignment: CDR1 SGHTA and CDR2 FQGNSA. CDR3 DNA: TGTGCCAGCAGCTCCAACAGGTTTACGAACACTGAAGCTTTCTTT. Protein sequence: CASSSNRFTNTEAFF.